This T cell receptor beta chain was identified during a study of cytomegalovirus exposure and HLA in healthy donors. The study, taken as a whole, reports: Per a later analysis, 15,000 to 20,000 TCR beta sequences showed association with HLA alleles at 0.05 false discovery rate. Earlier results showed most TCR beta V segments being productive about 90% or about 30% of the time. In presence/absence analyses, roughly uniform sequencing depth across donors was assumed.

Looked up from germline, CDR1 is KGHSH and CDR2 is LQKENI. The V end lost 2 bases, the J end lost 5 bases, and 18 bases lay between the germline ends. The CDR3 sequence is 16 residues long. The PCR employed 60 Vbeta primers together with 13 Jbeta primers. Some clones are missing from TCRdb's copy, which holds only in-frame ones; the method was immunoSEQ multiplex PCR. The sample carries 150,000 to 200,000 clones, almost 80% recorded once. About this clone itself: Its specificity is unknown.

Specimen: PBMCs. The rearrangement uses TRBV18 and TRBJ2-5; tentatively, D is TRBD1 (6 bases). The receptor was isolated from a man aged 25 to 40 in good health and CMV-seronegative. The CDR3 nucleotides are TGTGCCAGCTCACCAGGGACACAAAGGACGGTCGAGACCCAGTACTTC. Translation: CASSPGTQRTVETQYF.